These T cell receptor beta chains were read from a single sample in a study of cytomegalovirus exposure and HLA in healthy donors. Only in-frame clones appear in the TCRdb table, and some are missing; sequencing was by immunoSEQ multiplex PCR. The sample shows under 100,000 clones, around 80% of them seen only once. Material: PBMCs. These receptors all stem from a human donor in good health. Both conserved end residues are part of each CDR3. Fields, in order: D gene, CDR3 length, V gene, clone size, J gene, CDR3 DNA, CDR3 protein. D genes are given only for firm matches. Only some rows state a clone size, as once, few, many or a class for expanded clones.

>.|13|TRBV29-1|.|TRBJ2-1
TGCAGCGTTGAGGCGGGGGCCCACAATGAGCAGTTCTTC
CSVEAGAHNEQFF
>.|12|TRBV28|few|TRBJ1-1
TGTGCCAGCTCGGATAATACTAGTGAAGCTTTCTTT
CASSDNTSEAFF
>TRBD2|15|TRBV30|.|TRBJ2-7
TGTGCCTGGAGTGTATTCGGGGGGAGCTCCTACGAGCAGTACTTC
CAWSVFGGSSYEQYF
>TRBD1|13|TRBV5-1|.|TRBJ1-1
TGCGCCAGCAGCTTGGACAGGGGCACTGAAGCTTTCTTT
CASSLDRGTEAFF
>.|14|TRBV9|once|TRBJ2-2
TGTGCCAGCAGCGTACAGGGTGAGGTCGGGGAGCTGTTTTTT
CASSVQGEVGELFF
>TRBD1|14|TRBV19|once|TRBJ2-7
TGTGCCAGTAGTCCGAGGACAGGGTTCGACGAGCAGTACTTC
CASSPRTGFDEQYF
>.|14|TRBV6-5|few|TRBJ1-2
TGTGCCAGCAGTTACTCGAGGAGTAGCTATGGCTACACCTTC
CASSYSRSSYGYTF
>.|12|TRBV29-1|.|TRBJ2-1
TGCAGCGTTGAAGCGCAGGCCACCAAGGGGATCTTC
CSVEAQATKGIF
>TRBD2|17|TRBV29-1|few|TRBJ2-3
TGCAGCGTTGAAGATCCAAGCGGGGGCATGGGCACAGATACGCAGTATTTT
CSVEDPSGGMGTDTQYF
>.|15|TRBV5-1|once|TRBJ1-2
TGCGCCAGCAGCATAGGCAGGGTAGAGGTGGATGGCTACACCTTC
CASSIGRVEVDGYTF
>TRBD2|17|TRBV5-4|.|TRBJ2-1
TGTGCCAGCAGCTTGGCCCTTAGCGGGGGGGCACAGAATGAGCAGTTCTTC
CASSLALSGGAQNEQFF
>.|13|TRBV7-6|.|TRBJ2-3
TGTGCCAGCAGCTTAGATGCAGCAGATACGCAGTATTTT
CASSLDAADTQYF
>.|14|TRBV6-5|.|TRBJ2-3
TGTGCCAGCAGTTACTCCGAGAGCACAGATACGCAGTATTTT
CASSYSESTDTQYF
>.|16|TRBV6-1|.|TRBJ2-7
TGTGCCAGCAGTGAATCTAGAAGACAGTTCTCCTACGAGCAGTACTTC
CASSESRRQFSYEQYF
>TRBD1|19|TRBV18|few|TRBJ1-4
TGTGCCAGCTCACCACCCGGGACAGGGCTAATGTCAACTAATGAAAAACTGTTTTTT
CASSPPGTGLMSTNEKLFF
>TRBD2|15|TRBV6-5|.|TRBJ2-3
TGTGCCAGCTCATTTGGGCGGGGGGCCCCAGATACGCAGTATTTT
CASSFGRGAPDTQYF
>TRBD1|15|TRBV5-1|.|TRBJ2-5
TGCGCCAGCAGCTTCGGACAGGGAAGGGAAGAGACCCAGTACTTC
CASSFGQGREETQYF
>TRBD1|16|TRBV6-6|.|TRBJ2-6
TGTGCCAGCAGCCCGGGACAGTACTCTGGGGCCAACGTCCTGACTTTC
CASSPGQYSGANVLTF
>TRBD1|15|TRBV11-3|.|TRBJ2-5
TGTGCCAGCAGCCCGGGACAGGGGGGCCAAGAGACCCAGTACTTC
CASSPGQGGQETQYF
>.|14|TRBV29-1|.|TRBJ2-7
TGCAGCGCTAAGGACTGGACCAGCTCCTACGAGCAGTACTTC
CSAKDWTSSYEQYF
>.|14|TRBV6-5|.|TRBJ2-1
TGTGCCAGCAGTTACCCCGCTGGAAACGGAGTGCAATTCTTC
CASSYPAGNGVQFF
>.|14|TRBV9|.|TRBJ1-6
TGTGCCAGCAGCGTAACATATTATAATTCACCCCTCCACTTT
CASSVTYYNSPLHF
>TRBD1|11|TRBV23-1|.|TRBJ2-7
TGCGCCAGCAATGACAGGGGCGAGCAGTACTTC
CASNDRGEQYF
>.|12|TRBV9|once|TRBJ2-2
TGTGCCAGCAGCGCATTTCCCGGGGAGCTGTTTTTT
CASSAFPGELFF
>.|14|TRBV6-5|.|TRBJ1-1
TGTGCCAGCAGTTACTCGGGGGGGGCCACTGAAGCTTTCTTT
CASSYSGGATEAFF
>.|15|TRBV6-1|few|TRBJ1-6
TGTGCCAGCAGTCCGATAACAGGGATGAATTCACCCCTCCACTTT
CASSPITGMNSPLHF
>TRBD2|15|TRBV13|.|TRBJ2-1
TGTGCCAGCAGCTTAGTCGGGGGGGCCGTAAATGAGCAGTTCTTC
CASSLVGGAVNEQFF
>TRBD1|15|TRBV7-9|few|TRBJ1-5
TGTGCCAGCAGCTCGACAGGGGGCCGCAATCAGCCCCAGCATTTT
CASSSTGGRNQPQHF
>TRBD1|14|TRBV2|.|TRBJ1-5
TGTGCCAGCAGCCGGGGACAGGACAATCAGCCCCAGAATTTT
CASSRGQDNQPQNF
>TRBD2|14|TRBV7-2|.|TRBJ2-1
TGTGCCAGCAGCTCCAGCGGGGGGCGAAATGAGCAGTTCTTC
CASSSSGGRNEQFF
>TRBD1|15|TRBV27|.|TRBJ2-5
TGTGCCAGCAGTTCCCTACGGGACAGGGCTAAAGAGCAGTACTTC
CASSSLRDRAKEQYF
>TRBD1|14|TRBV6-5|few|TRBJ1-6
TGTGCCAGCAGACCTGGACAGGGCTTTGCACCCCTCCACTTT
CASRPGQGFAPLHF
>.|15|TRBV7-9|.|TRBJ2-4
TGTGCCAGCAGCTTAGCTGGGGGCGGGGGAAACATTCAGTACTTC
CASSLAGGGGNIQYF
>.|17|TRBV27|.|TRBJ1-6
TGTGCCAGCAGTTCCCTCTATATGAGCTCCTATAATTCACCCCTCCACTTT
CASSSLYMSSYNSPLHF
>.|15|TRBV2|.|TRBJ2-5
TGTGCCAGCAGTGTCCAGGGAACAAGGCGAGAGACCCAGTACTTC
CASSVQGTRRETQYF
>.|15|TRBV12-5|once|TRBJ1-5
TGTGCTAGTGGCCCTGACAGTATCAGCAATCAGCCCCAGCATTTT
CASGPDSISNQPQHF
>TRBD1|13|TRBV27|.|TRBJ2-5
TGTGCCAGCATTGACAGGGTCCAAGAGACCCAGTACTTC
CASIDRVQETQYF
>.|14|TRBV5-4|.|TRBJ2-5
TGTGCCAGCAGCTCAAGGGGCGTTGGAGAGACCCAGTACTTC
CASSSRGVGETQYF
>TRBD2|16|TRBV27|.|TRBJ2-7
TGTGCCAGCAGTCCGTCTAGCGGGGGGGTATCCTACGAGCAGTACTTC
CASSPSSGGVSYEQYF
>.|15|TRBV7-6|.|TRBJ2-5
TGTGCCAGCAGCGAAAGGCCGGGGACATCCGAGACCCAGTACTTC
CASSERPGTSETQYF
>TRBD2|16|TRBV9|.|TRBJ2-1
TGTGCCAGCAGCGCGGGGGGCGCTAGCGGGGTCGATGAGCAGTTCTTC
CASSAGGASGVDEQFF
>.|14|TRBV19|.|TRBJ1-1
TGTGCCAGTAGTCCAGGCGGTAGGGGAACTGAAGCTTTCTTT
CASSPGGRGTEAFF
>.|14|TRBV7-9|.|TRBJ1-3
TGTGCCAGCAGCTTATCGGGGGGCGAAAACACCATATATTTT
CASSLSGGENTIYF
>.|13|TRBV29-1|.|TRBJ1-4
TGCAGCGTTGGACAGTCCAACGGTGAAAAACTGTTTTTT
CSVGQSNGEKLFF
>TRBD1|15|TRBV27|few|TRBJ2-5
TGTGCCAGCAGCCCGGGACAGCCAATCCAAGAGACCCAGTACTTC
CASSPGQPIQETQYF
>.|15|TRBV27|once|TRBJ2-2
TGTGCCAGCAGTTCAACAGGGAGTTTGACCGGGGAGCTGTTTTTT
CASSSTGSLTGELFF
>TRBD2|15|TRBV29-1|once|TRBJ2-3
TGCAGCGTTTCTATCCCGGGGGGGGGCACAGATACGCAGTATTTT
CSVSIPGGGTDTQYF
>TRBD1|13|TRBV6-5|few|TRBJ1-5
TGTGCCAGCAGCGGGACAGGGGGACAGCCCCAGCATTTT
CASSGTGGQPQHF
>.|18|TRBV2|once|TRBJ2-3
TGTGCCAGCAGTGAAGAGGCCTATGGGCGGGGATCATCTGATACGCAGTATTTT
CASSEEAYGRGSSDTQYF
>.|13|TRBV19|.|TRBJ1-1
TGTGCCAGTAGTGGGTCCCGGGACACTGAAGCTTTCTTT
CASSGSRDTEAFF
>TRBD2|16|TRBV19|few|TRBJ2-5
TGTGCCAGTAGCCAGGGACTAGCGGGGGGGCTAGAGACCCAGTACTTC
CASSQGLAGGLETQYF
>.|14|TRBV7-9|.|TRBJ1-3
TGTGCCAGCAGCTTATCAGTTGGTGGAAACACCATATATTTT
CASSLSVGGNTIYF
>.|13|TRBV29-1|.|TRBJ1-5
TGCAGCGTTGAAGTCAGGGAGGGATCAGCCCAGAATTTT
CSVEVREGSAQNF
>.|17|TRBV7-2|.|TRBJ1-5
TGTGCCAGCAGCTTAGCGGGGGGAGGGAATAGCAATCAGCCCCAGCATTTT
CASSLAGGGNSNQPQHF
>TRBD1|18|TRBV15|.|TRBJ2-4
TGTGCCACCGGAGAGAGGACAGGGGGTACACTAGCCAAAAACATTCAGTACTTC
CATGERTGGTLAKNIQYF
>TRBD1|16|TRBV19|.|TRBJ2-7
TGTGCCAGTAGTACAGGACAGGGGGCGAGCTCCTACGAGCAGTACTTC
CASSTGQGASSYEQYF
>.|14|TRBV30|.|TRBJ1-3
TGTGCCTGGATACCTGCGGGCTCTGGAAACACCATATATTTT
CAWIPAGSGNTIYF